This T cell receptor beta chain emerged from a study of glioma-infiltrating T cells after dendritic cell vaccination. Overall study context: Between about 2003 and 2012, patients got autologous tumor lysate-pulsed dendritic cell vaccines. Overall study findings and caveats: The cohort had few patients with full blood and tumor sets.

Time point of the sample: after dendritic cell vaccination, including at tumor progression/relapse. TCRB CDR3 was amplified from 2 ug genomic DNA or less. Method: immunoSEQ multiplex PCR; TCRdb's copy keeps in-frame clones and lacks some. This table has approximately 90,000 clones, roughly 77% appearing once. Comments on this clone: Its antigen is unknown.

The germline V gene encodes CDR1 SGHRS and CDR2 YFSETQ. The CDR3 is made up of 16 amino acids. After removal of 4 bases from V and 3 bases from J, the junction contained 12 bases not matched to a gene. This TCR was recovered from a human donor with glioblastoma. The source was blood, collected after dendritic cell vaccination. The chain joins TRBV5-1 to TRBJ2-5; TRBD2 agrees at 7 bases. The CDR3 is CASSPDPGGRKETQYF. CDR3 coding DNA: TGCGCCAGCAGCCCTGACCCCGGCGGGAGAAAAGAGACCCAGTACTTC.